One sample yielded the 3 T cell receptor beta chains listed below, sequenced in a study of Graves' ophthalmopathy and Graves' hyperthyroidism. The study amplified TCR beta CDR3 regions using RNA transcripts. The first-round RT-PCR employed HTBI primers together with the Qiagen OneStep RT-PCR kit. A multiplex PCR was then performed as the second round. TCRdb redid the calling of the multiplex PCR reads with MiXCR, one entry per CDR3 protein. There are more than 550,000 distinct CDR3 sequences in the sample; over 40% occur only once, and over 2.5% lies in the top ten. Material for sequencing was peripheral blood. All receptors derive from an adult man with Graves' ophthalmopathy.

V is TRBV12-3 or TRBV12-4 and J is TRBJ2-5; 8 bases agree with TRBD1. Trimming removed 5 bases from V and 5 bases from J; junction bases left unmatched: 7. This CDR3 spans 14 amino acids. CDR3 sequence (DNA): TGTGCCAGCAGTCCCCGGACAGGGACGGAGACCCAGTACTTC. It translates to CASSPRTGTETQYF.

To note about this clonotype: A much larger clone lies one base from this, so it may be a read error. The J gene is TRBJ2-7, the V gene TRBV7-3; the D is unclear. Trimming stripped 5 bases from V and 0 bases from J, with 11 bases between. The germline V gene has CDR1 SGHTA and CDR2 FQGTGA. The CDR3 extends over 14 amino acids. The CDR3 nucleotides are TGTGCCAGCAGCACTACGACAAGCTCCTACGAGCAGTACTTC. It encodes CASSTTTSSYEQYF.

Turning to this clonotype: At one of its ends the junction is not consistent with the germline gene, which may arise from a read error. The chain carries TRBV14 and TRBJ2-7; D may be TRBD1 or TRBD2 (5 bases each). Germline CDR1 is SGHDN and CDR2 is FVKESK. This CDR3 comprises 11 residues. CDR3 sequence reads: CAGSGGGEQYF. The CDR3 DNA reads TGTGCCGGCAGCGGTGGGGGCGAGCAGTACTTC.